The rows below give T cell receptor beta chains drawn from one sample of a study of lymphopenia after photon versus proton radiotherapy. TCRdb keeps only in-frame clones here, not all; method: immunoSEQ multiplex PCR. Here the sample spans roughly 42,000 clones, less than 90% being singletons. Specimen: peripheral blood, collected from a patient treated with photon-based radiotherapy. The receptors shown here come from a man aged 35-49 years with gastric cancer. Each CDR3 is given with its conserved first and last residue. The D gene is left open where the match is weak. Clone size is shown for a subset of rows, as once, few, many or a class of expanded clone.

TRBJ2-7	once	-	TRBV7-2	CASSFESGGSRNEQYF	TGTGCCAGCAGCTTCGAAAGCGGCGGGTCGAGGAACGAGCAGTACTTC
TRBJ2-7	-	-	TRBV4-2	CASSKGTAPPEQYF	TGTGCCAGCAGCAAAGGGACCGCGCCCCCCGAGCAGTACTTC
TRBJ2-5	-	-	TRBV19	CASNAGSQETQYF	TGTGCCAGTAACGCTGGGTCCCAAGAGACCCAGTACTTC
TRBJ2-7	-	-	TRBV6-6	CASSYSGFSSYEQYF	TGTGCCAGCAGTTACTCCGGATTCTCCTCCTACGAGCAGTACTTC
TRBJ2-3	-	-	TRBV7-2	CASSMGVASDTQYF	TGTGCCAGCAGCATGGGGGTAGCTTCAGATACGCAGTATTTT
TRBJ2-2	once	TRBD1	TRBV19	CASSSGQGGTGELFF	TGTGCCAGTAGTTCGGGACAGGGAGGAACCGGGGAGCTGTTTTTT
TRBJ2-5	-	-	TRBV18	CASSPPAGGETQYF	TGTGCCAGCTCACCACCGGCCGGGGGAGAGACCCAGTACTTC
TRBJ1-2	-	TRBD1	TRBV7-2	CASTWDRAYGYTF	TGTGCCAGCACCTGGGACAGGGCTTATGGCTACACCTTC
TRBJ2-2	-	TRBD1	TRBV5-1	CASSWDRGTSGELFF	TGCGCCAGCAGCTGGGACAGAGGAACCTCCGGGGAGCTGTTTTTT
TRBJ1-3	-	TRBD1	TRBV13	CASSRPGQGTGNTIYF	TGTGCCAGCAGCCGACCGGGACAGGGAACTGGAAACACCATATATTTT
TRBJ1-1	-	-	TRBV30	CAWRRTYGGTEAFF	TGTGCCTGGAGACGGACCTATGGGGGCACTGAAGCTTTCTTT
TRBJ2-7	-	TRBD1	TRBV5-6	CASSLDRHFYEQYF	TGTGCCAGCAGCCTGGACAGGCATTTCTACGAGCAGTACTTC
TRBJ2-1	-	-	TRBV7-2	CASSLGLAAYNEQFF	TGTGCCAGCAGCCTAGGGCTAGCAGCCTACAATGAGCAGTTCTTC
TRBJ1-4	-	TRBD1	TRBV4-1	CASSQTGQGGNEKLFF	TGCGCCAGCAGCCAGACAGGACAGGGTGGTAATGAAAAACTGTTTTTT
TRBJ2-3	once	-	TRBV29-1	CSVEGGLAQLTFTDTQYF	TGCAGCGTTGAAGGGGGATTGGCACAACTGACATTCACAGATACGCAGTATTTT
TRBJ1-5	once	-	TRBV2	CASKGGTSNQPQHF	TGTGCCAGCAAAGGAGGGACTAGCAATCAGCCCCAGCATTTT
TRBJ2-5	once	-	TRBV19	CASASVAGRGEETQYF	TGTGCCAGTGCTTCCGTGGCGGGCAGGGGGGAAGAGACCCAGTACTTC
TRBJ2-5	-	-	TRBV21-1	CASGTGQETQYF	TGTGCCAGCGGGACAGGCCAAGAGACCCAGTACTTC
TRBJ1-6	-	TRBD1	TRBV2	CASSSGQGNSPLHF	TGTGCCAGCAGTTCGGGACAGGGGAATTCACCCCTCCACTTT
TRBJ2-7	-	TRBD1	TRBV10-3	CAISGTGANEQYF	TGTGCCATCAGTGGGACAGGGGCTAACGAGCAGTACTTC
TRBJ2-1	-	-	TRBV5-4	CASSLRGYYNEQFF	TGTGCCAGCAGCTTAAGGGGATACTACAATGAGCAGTTCTTC
TRBJ2-3	-	TRBD2	TRBV5-5	CASSLDGTTSTDTQYF	TGTGCCAGCAGCTTGGACGGGACTACTTCCACAGATACGCAGTATTTT
TRBJ2-5	-	TRBD2	TRBV9	CASSVGASGFPETQYF	TGTGCCAGCAGCGTAGGGGCTAGCGGGTTCCCGGAGACCCAGTACTTC
TRBJ2-7	-	-	TRBV18	CASSPDGAYEQYF	TGTGCCAGCTCACCCGACGGAGCCTACGAGCAGTACTTC
TRBJ1-2	-	TRBD1	TRBV5-1	CASSLGTGSYGYTF	TGCGCCAGCAGCTTGGGGACAGGGAGCTATGGCTACACCTTC
TRBJ2-7	-	TRBD2	TRBV6-6	CASSNGLAGTYEQYF	TGTGCCAGCAGTAACGGACTAGCGGGGACCTACGAGCAGTACTTC
TRBJ1-3	-	-	TRBV5-1	CASSWDIGNTIYF	TGCGCCAGCAGCTGGGACATAGGAAACACCATATATTTT
TRBJ2-1	-	TRBD2	TRBV19	CASSISGGSHNEQFF	TGTGCCAGTAGTATATCGGGGGGGTCGCACAATGAGCAGTTCTTC
TRBJ2-3	few	TRBD2	TRBV19	CASMVSGATDTQYF	TGTGCCAGTATGGTTAGCGGGGCAACAGATACGCAGTATTTT